This T cell receptor (beta chain) was sequenced during a study of immune reconstitution after stem cell transplant in scleroderma. J was trimmed by 0 bases and V by 4 bases; bases with no gene match: 9. The CDR3 is 16 residues long. Germline V lookup: CDR1 SGHDT, CDR2 YYEEEE. One entry per CDR3 protein results from TCRdb running MiXCR on the RT-PCR reads. The sample gives several thousand distinct CDR3 sequences, 8% of which show up once; 10% is in the top ten. The specimen was obtained before or after autologous hematopoietic stem cell transplantation (not recorded which). This chain uses TRBV5-6 with TRBJ2-7; 8 bases line up with TRBD1. This receptor was obtained from a male donor with systemic sclerosis. This CDR3 reads CASSLTQGVYSYEQYF. In nucleotides, the CDR3 is TGTGCCAGCAGCCTGACACAGGGGGTCTACTCCTACGAGCAGTACTTC. The full variable domain, its missing parts supplied by reference TRBV5-6 and TRBJ2-7, is DAGVTQSPTHLIKTRGQQVTLRCSPKSGHDTVSWYQQALGQGPQFIFQYYEEEERQRGNFPDRFSGHQFPNYSSELNVNALLLGDSALYLCASSLTQGVYSYEQYFGPGTRLTVT.